A single sample gave rise to the 24 T cell receptor beta chains below, sequenced in a study of CD8+CD57+ T cells in acquired aplastic anemia. Profiles of TCR beta VDJ and CDR3 were generated from a genomic DNA template. TCRdb fed the reads into MiXCR, producing one record per CDR3 protein. The sample consists of 100,000 to 150,000 distinct CDR3 sequences, around 46% of them appearing once. The sequencing sample was made of sorted CD4+, CD8+, or CD8+CD57+ T cells (not recorded which) from PBMCs. Receptors originate from a human donor in good health, serving as a control.

The chain recombines TRBV20-1 with TRBJ2-3; 11 bases map to TRBD2. The V and J ends lost 2 bases and 2 bases, in that order; junction bases with no gene match: 3. Germline CDR1 and CDR2: DFQATT and SNEGSKA (reference sequence). CDR3 length equals 15 residues. CDR3 DNA sequence: TGCAGTGCTAGAACACTAGCGGGGGCCACAGATACGCAGTATTTT. Translated: CSARTLAGATDTQYF.

About this clonotype itself: The junction departs from germline at one end; a sequencing error may be responsible. The chain has TRBV10-2 and TRBJ1-2; possible D gene TRBD1, 5 bases. The CDR3 runs to 13 residues. CDR1 is WSHSY and CDR2 is SAAADI in the germline V gene. DNA of the CDR3: TGCGCCAGCAGTGAGCCGGGACCATATGGCTGCACCTTC. It encodes CASSEPGPYGCTF.

Ten or more counts support this clonotype. This rearrangement joins TRBV3-1 to TRBJ1-6; D is ambiguous. The germline gives CDR1 LGHDT, CDR2 YNNKEL (reference sequence). Trimming took 2 bases from V and 7 from J, leaving 9 bases between them. The CDR3 extends over 14 amino acids. CDR3 residues: CASSQWTANSPLHF. The CDR3 bases are TGTGCCAGCAGCCAATGGACGGCCAATTCACCCCTCCACTTT.

The rearrangement joins TRBV7-3 to TRBJ1-5; D ambiguous. Germline assignment: CDR1 SGHTA and CDR2 FQGTGA. Trimming removed 0 bases from V and 4 bases from J, with 4 bases in between. The CDR3 is 13 residues long. CDR3 DNA: TGTGCCAGCAGCTTAACCCATAATCAGCCCCAGCATTTT. It codes for CASSLTHNQPQHF.

The chain has TRBV5-1 and TRBJ1-1; a possible D gene is TRBD1 (5 bases). The CDR3 runs 14 residues. CDR1 and CDR2 from the germline V gene are SGHRS and YFSETQ. V dropped 0 bases and J dropped 0 bases, with 6 bases sitting between them. In DNA form, the CDR3 reads TGCGCCAGCAGCTTGGCAGGGATGAACACTGAAGCTTTCTTT. Amino acid sequence: CASSLAGMNTEAFF.

This clonotype has a count of ten or more. J is TRBJ2-7 and V is TRBV6-5; 10 bases agree with TRBD1. This CDR3 is built from 12 residues. CDR1 is MNHEY, CDR2 SVGAGI, per germline. V shed 7 bases and J 7 bases; nucleotides not matched to a gene: 4. Written as DNA, the CDR3 is TGTGCCAGCAAAGGGACAGGGGTTGAGCAGTACTTC. Protein product: CASKGTGVEQYF.

This sequence joins TRBV9 and TRBJ2-1; possibly TRBD2 for D (6 bases). V lost 4 bases, J lost 5 bases, and 16 bases lay in between. The V gene's germline CDR1 is SGDLS and CDR2 YYNGEE. The CDR3 spans 15 residues. CDR3 sequence (DNA): TGTGCCAGCAGCATGGGGTCCTGGGGGGACAATGAGCAGTTCTTC. Its translation is CASSMGSWGDNEQFF.

The chain combines TRBV14 with TRBJ1-2; 9 bases align to TRBD1. V lost 8 bases to trimming and J lost 8 bases; unmatched junction nucleotides: 12. The CDR3 covers 14 residues. Germline assignment: CDR1 SGHDN and CDR2 FVKESK. In DNA, the CDR3 is TGTGCCAGCGCCCCGGGACAGGGAACCTCGGGCTACACCTTC. Translated: CASAPGQGTSGYTF.

On this clonotype: A much larger clonotype is one base distant, so this may be a read error. The rearrangement uses TRBV5-1 and TRBJ1-2, with 7 positions matching TRBD1. Germline trimming cut 4 bases from V and 4 bases from J; bases unmatched to any gene: 4. Germline V gives CDR1 SGHRS, CDR2 YFSETQ. The CDR3 sequence is 13 residues long. CDR3: CASSPGQRYGYTF. CDR3 coding DNA: TGCGCCAGCAGCCCGGGACAGCGCTATGGCTACACCTTC.

J is TRBJ2-2 and V is TRBV18; 7 bases line up with TRBD1. CDR1 and CDR2 (germline): KGHSH, LQKENI. The ends lost 1 base at V and 5 bases at J; junction bases unmatched: 7. The CDR3 is made up of 16 amino acids. The CDR3 sequence: CASSPRKGAGTGELFF. CDR3 DNA: TGTGCCAGCTCACCACGGAAGGGGGCAGGAACCGGGGAGCTGTTTTTT.

This sequence joins TRBV15 and TRBJ1-1; D gene uncertain. Germline CDR1 is LNHNV and CDR2 is YYDKDF (reference sequence). The CDR3 covers 14 residues. V lost 1 base to trimming and J lost 6 bases, with 12 bases between them. In nucleotides, the CDR3 is TGTGCCACCAGCAGAGTCATAGGTCCATCTGAAGCTTTCTTT. Amino acid sequence: CATSRVIGPSEAFF.

This clonotype was counted ten times or more. V is TRBV19 and J is TRBJ1-6; no clear D gene. The germline V and J ends were trimmed by 6 bases and 0 bases, with 6 bases remaining between them. This CDR3 has 14 residues. Germline loops: CDR1 LNHDA, CDR2 SQIVND (reference sequence). The CDR3 DNA reads TGTGCCAGTAGGTGGGGCTCCTATAATTCACCCCTCCACTTT. The encoded protein is CASRWGSYNSPLHF.

This clonotype was seen at least ten times. The chain employs TRBV20-1 and TRBJ2-3; D is unresolved. The germline V gene encodes CDR1 DFQATT and CDR2 SNEGSKA (reference sequence). With 4 bases removed from V and 0 bases from J, the gap between germline ends came to 14 bases. This CDR3 has 15 amino acids. In DNA, the CDR3 is TGCAGTGCTAATTTTTTTTCAGTGAGCACAGATACGCAGTATTTT. Translated, it gives CSANFFSVSTDTQYF.

This clonotype was detected ten times or more. The chain combines TRBV6-1 with TRBJ1-2, with TRBD1 matching 9 bases. The CDR3 loop spans 13 amino acids. CDR1 MNHNS and CDR2 SASEGT come from the germline V gene. V was clipped by 8 bases and J by 4 bases; unmatched bases: 5. The CDR3 loop reads CASHTGGRYGYTF. The CDR3 coding sequence is TGTGCCAGCCATACAGGGGGCCGCTATGGCTACACCTTC.

The V gene is TRBV2, the J gene TRBJ1-5; 9 bases match TRBD1. CDR3 length equals 14 residues. V lost 4 bases and J lost 6; bases outside the gene matches: 4. Germline CDR1 SNHLY, CDR2 FYNNEI. The CDR3 region has the DNA TGTGCCAGCAGTGGGGGGACAGGGCGTCAGCCCCAGCATTTT. Translating it yields CASSGGTGRQPQHF.

This chain connects TRBV11-1 to TRBJ2-3; 12 bases map to TRBD2. V was clipped by 6 bases and J by 4 bases; unmatched bases: 8. The CDR3 runs to 16 residues. Germline values: CDR1 SGHAT, CDR2 FQDESV (reference sequence). The CDR3 region has the DNA TGTGCCAGCAGTCAACCTAGCGGGAGGGTTTCAGATACGCAGTATTTT. Translated: CASSQPSGRVSDTQYF.

This clonotype showed up just a few times. V usage is TRBV18 and J usage is TRBJ1-3, with TRBD1 matching 9 bases. The CDR3 has 16 residues. Germline V gene sequence: CDR1 KGHSH, CDR2 LQKENI. With V trimmed by 2 bases and J by 0 bases, 2 bases remained unmatched. The CDR3 protein is CASSPRTGDSGNTIYF. The CDR3 DNA is TGTGCCAGCTCACCAAGGACAGGGGACTCTGGAAACACCATATATTTT.

The chain links TRBV15 to TRBJ1-5; D gene unclear. CDR1 is LNHNV and CDR2 is YYDKDF in the germline V gene (reference sequence). Trimming removed 0 bases from V and 5 bases from J, with 11 bases in between. This CDR3 has 15 amino acids. In DNA, the CDR3 is TGTGCCACCAGCAGAGACCTAGGACGGTATCAGCCCCAGCATTTT. It translates to CATSRDLGRYQPQHF.

V and J are TRBV25-1 and TRBJ1-2; TRBD1 might be the D (6 bases). The germline V gene has CDR1 MGHDK and CDR2 SYGVNS. With 4 bases removed from V and 2 bases from J, the gap between germline ends came to 14 bases. This CDR3 has 15 amino acids. The CDR3 DNA reads as TGTGCCAGCAGTGGGAAGACAGGAACGAACTATGGCTACACCTTC. Translated: CASSGKTGTNYGYTF.

In this sample, this clonotype turned up many times. The rearrangement links TRBV2 to TRBJ1-2; TRBD1 might be the D (6 bases). Trimming took 8 bases from V and 8 from J, leaving 18 bases between them. Per the germline V gene, CDR1 is SNHLY and CDR2 is FYNNEI. This CDR3 has 13 residues. This CDR3 is CASLGQLVEGYTF. The CDR3 DNA follows: TGTGCCAGCCTTGGACAGCTAGTAGAAGGCTACACCTTC.

V gene TRBV29-1 combines with J gene TRBJ2-1; TRBD2 aligns across 8 bases. The J segment lost 5 bases and the V segment lost 4 bases, leaving 7 bases of the junction unmatched. The CDR3 is 14 residues long. Germline V gene data show CDR1 as SQVTM and CDR2 as ANQGSEA. The CDR3 DNA follows: TGCAGCGTTGCGAGAGCGGGAGCGGACAATGAGCAGTTCTTC. Protein sequence: CSVARAGADNEQFF.

This clonotype was seen ten or more times. This rearrangement joins TRBV5-1 to TRBJ2-1; D gene uncertain. This CDR3 has 15 amino acids. Germline V gives CDR1 SGHRS, CDR2 YFSETQ. The V and J ends lost 1 base and 5 bases respectively, with 13 bases between them. The CDR3 loop is CASSLSTVRDNEQFF. CDR3 DNA sequence: TGCGCCAGCAGCTTGTCAACAGTAAGAGACAATGAGCAGTTCTTC.

This clonotype was seen many times. The chain joins TRBV6-1 to TRBJ1-4; 7 bases are shared with TRBD1. V shed 6 bases and J 5 bases; nucleotides not matched to a gene: 6. Germline V lookup: CDR1 MNHNS, CDR2 SASEGT. This CDR3 is 14 amino acids long. The CDR3 protein is CASRERQGNEKLFF. CDR3 bases: TGTGCCAGCAGGGAAAGACAGGGAAATGAAAAACTGTTTTTT.

The sample holds one count of this clonotype. The chain carries TRBV5-4 and TRBJ2-3; 9 nucleotides align to TRBD1. This CDR3 is built from 17 residues. From germline, CDR1 is SGHNT and CDR2 YYREEE (reference sequence). V lost 1 base and J lost 4; bases outside the gene matches: 10. The CDR3 sequence is CASSLHRGQGRPDTQYF. DNA for the CDR3: TGTGCCAGCAGCTTGCACCGGGGACAGGGACGTCCAGATACGCAGTATTTT.